This TCR beta chain was sequenced for a study of shared clonotypes between healthy human individuals. Broader study findings: The represented genetic and exposure-history diversity was limited by the small number of donors.

Naive-designated CD8 cells lacked CD45RO, were positively enriched for CCR7, and omitted terminally differentiated effector memory CD45RA+ cells. Study donors comprised healthy, HIV-negative adults devoid of recent acute infection or vaccination. Assay execution took place at the deep level. Replicate PCRs run on sorted subsets employed 200 ng DNA, approximately 30,000 T cell genomes. Data came from immunoSEQ multiplex PCR; TCRdb stores just in-frame clones and leaves some out. The table has hundreds of thousands of clones, around 96% seen once. About this clone: Its antigen is undetermined.

Per the germline V gene, CDR1 is PRHDT and CDR2 is FYEKMQ (reference sequence). The V and J ends lost 3 bases and 6 bases, in that order; junction bases with no gene match: 9. This CDR3 comprises 15 residues. Material: naive CD8+ T cells sorted from blood. This chain joins TRBV13 and TRBJ1-2; 8 positions agree with TRBD1. This TCR derives from a woman in her twenties or thirties in good health. CDR3 sequence (DNA): TGTGCCAGCAGCTTGGAAATGGACAGGGCGGATGGCTACACCTTC. This encodes CASSLEMDRADGYTF.